This T cell receptor beta chain was documented in a study of blood T cells in healthy people across ages. As for the study in general: About one barcoded beta molecule per two T cells came from capture by template switching.

CDR3 length: 12 amino acids. CDR1 MNHNS and CDR2 SASEGT come from the germline V gene. The V end was cut by 4 bases, the J end by 4 bases, with 8 bases between. Each donor's blood draw was 8.5 to 10 milliliters of peripheral blood. Primed by a sample-barcoded 5' primer and a J-beta primer mix, a second PCR proceeded for about 7 to 11 cycles. TCRdb called the 5' RACE reads again in MiXCR, with one record for every CDR3 protein. The sample has hundreds of thousands of distinct CDR3 sequences, roughly 64% seen once. The genes are TRBV6-1 and TRBJ2-7, with D unclear. Sequencing was done on a sample of blood. This TCR was recovered from a man younger than 40 in good health. CDR3 sequence (DNA): TGTGCCAGCAGTGTCTACTCTTACGAGCAGTACTTC. The encoded protein is CASSVYSYEQYF.